Listed here is a single T cell receptor beta chain. Trimming removed 6 bases from V and 4 bases from J; junction bases left unmatched: 11. The CDR3 sequence is 16 residues long. Germline CDR1 and CDR2: LNHDA and SQIVND (reference sequence). These data come from a study of blood T cell repertoires in COVID-19. Across the study: Acute-phase and convalescent COVID-19 samples originated in the United States, Italy and Spain. Nucleic acid was either cDNA or gDNA, and it came from T cells, B-cell-depleted T cells, or PBMCs.

Authors' methods: From reference gene primer amplification, estimates of nucleated cell counts were derived. TCRdb keeps only in-frame clones here, not all; method: immunoSEQ multiplex PCR. That table supplies the V and J calls and clone size; D and trimming were determined from the DNA. The sample yields roughly 100,000 clones, around four fifths seen once. V usage is TRBV19 and J usage is TRBJ2-7; TRBD1 aligns across 11 bases. This sequence originates from a woman in her 70s with acute or convalescent COVID-19. The sample taken for sequencing was peripheral blood. The CDR3 sequence is CASRPNRGTGGYEQYF. CDR3 in DNA: TGTGCCAGTAGACCCAATCGGGGGACAGGGGGTTACGAGCAGTACTTC.